These 32 T cell receptor beta chains originate from one sample sequenced in a study of vaccination effects on CD4 cells after COVID-19. ViraFEST used viral peptide pools to expand antigen-specific CD4+ T cells before sequencing. When around 10 days of culture had elapsed, CD4+ T cells were isolated. Vaccinated participants had no history of SARS-CoV-2 infection and tested negative for nucleocapsid antibodies. The table came from immunoSEQ multiplex PCR; TCRdb's copy has only in-frame clones and leaves some out. This sample has 35,000 to 45,000 clones, with around 78% found just once. These receptors' antigens are unknown. The sample here was CD4+ T cells from PBMCs cultured with SARS-CoV-2 spike peptides, taken before COVID-19 vaccination. The receptor set was obtained from a human donor who received a COVID-19 vaccine.

V and J are TRBV18 and TRBJ2-7; TRBD1 is a possible D gene (6 bases). Germline V gene lookup returns CDR1 KGHSH and CDR2 LQKENI. The CDR3 has 13 amino acids. Between the trimmed V and J ends, which lost 5 bases and 4 bases, there was a span of 12 bases. The CDR3 nucleotides read TGTGCCAGCTCAACTCAACAGGGTTACGAGCAGTACGTC. As protein: CASSTQQGYEQYV.

The J gene is TRBJ1-5, the V gene TRBV5-1; TRBD1 might be the D (5 bases). This CDR3 region has 15 residues. The germline gives CDR1 SGHRS, CDR2 YFSETQ. V was clipped by 0 bases and J by 3 bases, with 10 bases between them. The CDR3 DNA sequence: TGCGCCAGCAGCTTGGCCGGGGGGGACAATCAGCCCCAGCATTTT. The encoded protein is CASSLAGGDNQPQHF.

In this sample, this clone turned up a few times. The chain carries TRBV7-3 and TRBJ2-3; D unresolved. V lost 0 bases and J lost 0, with 4 bases in between. The CDR3 is 14 residues long. CDR1 and CDR2 from the germline V gene are SGHTA and FQGTGA. The CDR3 sequence: CASSLTGSTDTQYF. CDR3 bases: TGTGCCAGCAGCTTAACGGGTAGCACAGATACGCAGTATTTT.

The rearrangement joins TRBV6-5 to TRBJ2-7, with D possibly TRBD1 on 6 matching bases. V shed 6 bases and J shed 2 bases, with 14 bases lying between them. Per the germline V gene, CDR1 is MNHEY and CDR2 is SVGAGI. The CDR3 has 14 residues. CDR3 region: CASSTGRGAYEQYV. CDR3 nucleotides: TGTGCCAGCAGCACAGGGCGAGGGGCCTACGAGCAGTACGTC.

The chain uses TRBV7-9 and TRBJ1-6; D is unresolved. Germline values: CDR1 SEHNR, CDR2 FQNEAQ (reference sequence). The germline V and J ends were trimmed by 2 bases and 7 bases, with 9 bases remaining between them. The CDR3 has 14 residues. The CDR3 DNA follows: TGTGCCAGCAGCTTACCCCGACTGAATTCACCCCTCCACTTT. It encodes CASSLPRLNSPLHF.

This clone came up once. J is TRBJ1-1 and V is TRBV3-1 (or the pseudogene TRBV3-2), with D unresolved. Germline CDR1 reads LGHDT; CDR2 reads YNNKEL (reference sequence). The CDR3 loop spans 15 amino acids. V was clipped by 1 base and J by 1 base, with 10 bases between them. Here the CDR3 reads CASSQVGRANTEAFF. The CDR3 coding sequence is TGTGCCAGCAGCCAAGTTGGACGGGCGAACACTGAAGCTTTCTTT.

This clone was seen a handful of times. The J gene is TRBJ1-5, the V gene TRBV5-3; 7 bases map to TRBD1. TRBV5-3 is an ORF for which the function is uncertain. This CDR3 region has 14 residues. V was pared by 2 bases and J by 5 bases, with 4 bases of the junction left unmatched. The CDR3 DNA sequence: TGTGCCAGAAGCTTAGGGGACAGTTATCAGCCCCAGCATTTT. It is translated as CARSLGDSYQPQHF.

This chain uses TRBV5-1 with TRBJ1-5; the D is unclear. Germline-derived CDR1 and CDR2 are SGHRS and YFSETQ. This CDR3 is built from 15 residues. The V end lost 4 bases, the J end lost 0 bases, and 11 bases lay between the germline ends. In nucleotides, the CDR3 is TGCGCCAGCAGCCCGGACGGAATTAGCAATCAGCCCCAGCATTTT. Its protein is CASSPDGISNQPQHF. Full variable domain (rest looked up from reference TRBV5-1 and TRBJ1-5): KAGVTQTPRYLIKTRGQQVTLSCSPISGHRSVSWYQQTPGQGLQFLFEYFSETQRNKGNFPGRFSGRQFSNSRSEMNVSTLELGDSALYLCASSPDGISNQPQHFGDGTRLSIL.

J is TRBJ2-1 and V is TRBV5-1; 8 bases are a match to TRBD1. The CDR3 is made up of 15 amino acids. Germline loops: CDR1 SGHRS, CDR2 YFSETQ. The junction had 5 bases not matched to a gene; V was cut back by 0 bases and J by 6 bases. The CDR3 protein is CASSLVQGAGNEQFF. The CDR3 nucleotides read TGCGCCAGCAGCTTGGTCCAGGGGGCGGGCAATGAGCAGTTCTTC.

This clone has just a few counts. This rearrangement joins TRBV30 to TRBJ1-2; TRBD1 matches 7 bases. This CDR3 contains 14 residues. Germline loops: CDR1 GTSNPN, CDR2 SVGIG (reference sequence). V gave up 2 bases and J gave up 5 bases; unmatched junction bases: 8. As DNA, the CDR3 is TGTGCCTGGAGTCGACAGGGTAGGGGATATGGCTACACCTTC. Translated, it gives CAWSRQGRGYGYTF.

The chain combines TRBV6-4 with TRBJ1-1; D may be TRBD1 (6 bases). From germline, CDR1 is MRHNA and CDR2 SNTAGT. The CDR3 covers 12 residues. Written as DNA, the CDR3 is TGTGCTGGGGGCAGGGTAAACACTGAAGCTTTCTTT. Amino acid sequence: CAGGRVNTEAFF.

This chain uses TRBV11-3 with TRBJ1-4; D gene uncertain. The CDR3 extends over 13 amino acids. Looked up from germline, CDR1 is SGHNT and CDR2 is YENEEA. V dropped 4 bases and J dropped 7 bases, with 10 bases sitting between them. The CDR3 loop is CASSSGPGEKLFF. The CDR3 DNA follows: TGTGCCAGCAGCTCCGGACCGGGTGAAAAACTGTTTTTT.

J is TRBJ2-3 and V is TRBV18; 7 bases match TRBD1. From germline, CDR1 is KGHSH and CDR2 LQKENI. Trimming cost V 3 bases and J 2 bases; bases outside gene matches: 8. The CDR3 contains 16 residues. In nucleotides, the CDR3 is TGTGCCAGCTCACCCCAGTCGGGACAGAACACAGATACGCAGTATTTT. It encodes CASSPQSGQNTDTQYF. Looking up the rest from reference TRBV18 and TRBJ2-3 gives the full variable domain: NAGVMQNPRHLVRRRGQEARLRCSPMKGHSHVYWYRQLPEEGLKFMVYLQKENIIDESGMPKERFSAEFPKEGPSILRIQQVVRGDSAAYFCASSPQSGQNTDTQYFGPGTRLTVL.

The chain has TRBV5-1 and TRBJ1-2; TRBD1 matches at 12 bases. This CDR3 is 17 amino acids long. From germline, CDR1 is SGHRS and CDR2 YFSETQ. V lost 4 bases, J lost 4 bases, and 11 bases stayed unmatched. DNA for the CDR3: TGCGCCAGCAGCCCGGAGGGGACAGGGGGCAGCTTCTATGGCTACACCTTC. It translates to CASSPEGTGGSFYGYTF.

This rearrangement joins TRBV5-8 to TRBJ1-2, with D uncertain. From germline, CDR1 is SGHTS and CDR2 YDEGEE. The germline V and J ends were trimmed by 3 bases and 4 bases, with 4 bases remaining between them. The CDR3 length is 11 residues. The CDR3 protein is CASSWSYGYTF. DNA for the CDR3: TGTGCCAGCAGCTGGAGCTATGGCTACACCTTC.

This chain links TRBV6-6 with TRBJ1-2; 7 positions agree with TRBD1. V shed 5 bases and J 8 bases; nucleotides not matched to a gene: 8. CDR3 size: 13 residues. The germline V gene has CDR1 MNHNY and CDR2 SVGAGI (reference sequence). Here the CDR3 DNA reads TGTGCCAGCAGTCCCGACAGGGTCGAAGGCTACACCTTC. It is translated as CASSPDRVEGYTF.

This clone has only a few counts. The J gene is TRBJ2-2, the V gene TRBV5-1; D is unresolved. CDR3 size: 15 residues. Trimming removed 4 bases from V and 2 bases from J, with 12 bases in between. Looked up from germline, CDR1 is SGHRS and CDR2 is YFSETQ. CDR3 sequence (DNA): TGCGCCAGCAGCCGCCTGGCAGATAACACCGGGGAGCTGTTTTTT. Protein product: CASSRLADNTGELFF.

J is TRBJ1-1 and V is TRBV6-5; D is perhaps TRBD1 (5 bases). Germline V gene sequence: CDR1 MNHEY, CDR2 SVGAGI. CDR3 length equals 14 residues. V was clipped by 3 bases and J by 3 bases, with 11 bases between them. CDR3 loop: CASSYGRVHTEAFF. The CDR3, as DNA: TGTGCCAGCAGTTATGGCAGGGTGCACACTGAAGCTTTCTTT.

The chain carries TRBV3-1 (or the pseudogene TRBV3-2) and TRBJ2-5; no clear D. This CDR3 is 15 amino acids long. Germline assignment: CDR1 LGHDT and CDR2 YNNKEL (reference sequence). V shed 4 bases and J shed 1 base, with 13 bases lying between them. The CDR3 nucleotides are TGTGCCAGCAGCCCCCTACGGGTATTCCAAGAGACCCAGTACTTC. The encoded protein is CASSPLRVFQETQYF.

This clone was seen a single time. The chain combines TRBV28 with TRBJ2-4, with a weak D call TRBD2 (5 bases). This CDR3 is built from 14 residues. Germline-derived CDR1 and CDR2 are MDHEN and SYDVKM. Deletions cut 8 bases from V and 8 bases from J, with 19 bases between. The CDR3 spells CASQAPGSGDIQYF. CDR3 bases: TGTGCCAGCCAGGCGCCGGGATCAGGCGACATTCAGTACTTC.

CDR3 sequence reads: CASSLRTGGIIDYGYTF. DNA of the CDR3: TGTGCCAGCAGCCTCAGGACAGGGGGCATTATAGACTATGGCTACACCTTC. The V call is TRBV5-5, the J call TRBJ1-2, with 11 nucleotides matching TRBD1. With 4 bases clipped from V and 3 bases from J, the junction kept 11 bases outside the gene matches. CDR1 is SGHKS and CDR2 is YYEKEE in the germline V gene (reference sequence). CDR3 length equals 17 residues.

This clone was picked up a small number of times. The chain is built from TRBV4-2 and TRBJ2-5, with TRBD2 matching over 10 bases. Trimming at V came to 4 bases and at J to 5 bases, leaving 13 bases not matched to a gene. Per germline, CDR1 LGHNA and CDR2 YNFKEQ. The CDR3 contains 17 residues. In nucleotides, the CDR3 is TGTGCCAGCAGCCTAGGGACTAGCGACCGTACGGGGGAGACCCAGTACTTC. Protein product: CASSLGTSDRTGETQYF.

This clone was observed a few times. The J gene is TRBJ1-5, the V gene TRBV9; no clear D gene. Trimming took off 0 bases at V and 1 base at J, with 5 bases between the two ends. The CDR3 consists of 14 residues. Per germline, CDR1 SGDLS and CDR2 YYNGEE. CDR3 DNA sequence: TGTGCCAGCAGCGTAGAGGACAGCAATCAGCCCCAGCATTTT. Its protein is CASSVEDSNQPQHF.

This clone was seen a few times. The chain recombines TRBV25-1 with TRBJ1-1; D is unclear. Between the trimmed V and J ends, which lost 1 base and 7 bases, there was a span of 10 bases. The CDR3 covers 13 residues. Germline V gene data show CDR1 as MGHDK and CDR2 as SYGVNS. The CDR3 loop reads CASSESPLIEAFF. The CDR3 nucleotides are TGTGCCAGCAGTGAATCCCCGTTGATTGAAGCTTTCTTT. The complete variable domain, with remaining parts taken from reference TRBV25-1 and TRBJ1-1, reads EADIYQTPRYLVIGTGKKITLECSQTMGHDKMYWYQQDPGMELHLIHYSYGVNSTEKGDLSSESTVSRIRTEHFPLTLESARPSHTSQYLCASSESPLIEAFFGQGTRLTVV.

The V and J genes are TRBV24-1 and TRBJ2-2; D is possibly TRBD1 or TRBD2 (6 bases each). Germline loops: CDR1 KGHDR, CDR2 SFDVKD. This CDR3 spans 18 amino acids. The V and J ends lost 0 bases and 2 bases respectively, with 15 bases between them. CDR3 region: CATSDLRFGGANTGELFF. The CDR3 DNA is TGTGCCACCAGTGATTTGCGATTCGGGGGCGCAAACACCGGGGAGCTGTTTTTT.

This clone was counted only a few times. The chain links TRBV7-8 to TRBJ1-5, with 8 bases identical to TRBD1. Trimming removed 1 base from V and 8 bases from J; junction bases left unmatched: 7. Per germline, CDR1 SGHVS and CDR2 FQNEAQ. The CDR3 spans 15 residues. CDR3 coding DNA: TGTGCCAGCAGCTTAGGGTCCAGGGGGCTGGAGCCCCAGCATTTT. Its protein product is CASSLGSRGLEPQHF.

The chain combines TRBV2 with TRBJ2-5; no reliable D call. V was pared by 7 bases and J by 5 bases, with 17 bases between. CDR1 SNHLY and CDR2 FYNNEI come from the germline V gene. CDR3 length: 14 residues. The CDR3 here is CASMQALASETQYF. DNA for the CDR3: TGTGCCAGCATGCAGGCCTTGGCATCGGAGACCCAGTACTTC. Together with reference TRBV2 and TRBJ2-5, the CDR3 gives the full variable domain: EPEVTQTPSHQVTQMGQEVILRCVPISNHLYFYWYRQILGQKVEFLVSFYNNEISEKSEIFDDQFSVERPDGSNFTLKIRSTKLEDSAMYFCASMQALASETQYFGPGTRLLVL.

This chain connects TRBV29-1 to TRBJ2-6; D gene ambiguous. V gave up 4 bases and J gave up 1 base, with 5 bases separating them. The CDR3 spans 13 residues. Germline lookup yields CDR1 SQVTM and CDR2 ANQGSEA. CDR3 in amino acids: CSVVPSGANVLTF. The DNA for the CDR3 is TGCAGCGTTGTGCCTTCTGGGGCCAACGTCCTGACTTTC.

The chain couples TRBV10-2 to TRBJ1-2; D not resolved. V dropped 6 bases and J dropped 1 base, with 6 bases sitting between them. The CDR3 contains 12 residues. In germline, CDR1 is WSHSY, CDR2 SAAADI. CDR3 sequence reads: CASRSINYGYTF. The CDR3 region has the DNA TGCGCCAGCAGGAGCATTAACTATGGCTACACCTTC.

The chain joins TRBV11-1 to TRBJ1-2; D call uncertain. This CDR3 contains 13 residues. Germline-derived CDR1 and CDR2 are SGHAT and FQDESV (reference sequence). Trimming stripped 3 bases from V and 4 bases from J, with 9 bases between. For the CDR3, the DNA is TGTGCCAGCAGCTTCGACGGAAGCTATGGCTACACCTTC. As protein: CASSFDGSYGYTF.

This sequence joins TRBV18 and TRBJ1-5; D uncertain. The CDR3 totals 14 residues. Trimming cost V 1 base and J 4 bases, with 8 bases left between them. Germline V gene lookup returns CDR1 KGHSH and CDR2 LQKENI. The CDR3: CASSPLVSNQPQHF. CDR3 nucleotide sequence: TGTGCCAGCTCACCACTCGTAAGTAATCAGCCCCAGCATTTT.

This chain links TRBV6-4 with TRBJ2-3; 7 bases are shared with TRBD2. Trimming took 4 bases from V and 1 from J; bases not matched to a gene: 2. Germline V CDR1 and CDR2: MRHNA, SNTAGT. This CDR3 is built from 14 residues. CDR3 region: CASSVLAGTDTQYF. The CDR3 DNA sequence: TGTGCCAGCAGTGTTCTAGCGGGCACAGATACGCAGTATTTT.